This T cell receptor beta chain comes out of a study of blood T cell repertoires in COVID-19. Study as a whole: Whether acute or convalescent, the COVID-19 samples came from the United States, Italy and Spain. The analysed material was cDNA or gDNA that came from T cells, B-cell-depleted T cells, or PBMCs.

In the original processing: Estimation of nucleated cell counts was performed using reference gene primer amplification. Sequenced by immunoSEQ multiplex PCR; TCRdb stores in-frame clones only, minus some. V and J calls and clone size are given by that table; D and trimming were obtained from the DNA. The data show 150,000 to 200,000 clones, approximately 86% seen once. The CDR3 has 12 amino acids. The trim removed 5 bases at V and 8 bases at J, leaving 1 base unmatched. The sequencing input was peripheral blood. This receptor was identified in a man aged 65 to 79 with acute or convalescent COVID-19. The chain couples TRBV12-3 or TRBV12-4 to TRBJ2-1, with TRBD2 matching over 9 bases. CDR3 DNA sequence: TGTGCCAGCAGTGCGGGGGGGGATGAGCAGTTCTTC. Translation gives CASSAGGDEQFF.